This T cell receptor (beta chain) comes out of a study of vaccination and CD4 T cells after COVID-19 (dated by TCRdb to 2021 to 2024). Regarding the study in general: Convalescent patients had a positive SARS-CoV-2 result on nasal swab PCR, and of these patients, fewer than ten had mild disease and one had severe disease. Post-COVID blood samples were collected from convalescent patients a median of roughly 100 days after diagnosis, with a range of roughly 30 to 170 days. Two doses of either the Pfizer-BioNTech BNT162b2 vaccine (n=8) or the Moderna mRNA-1273 vaccine (n=2) were administered to participants. The convalescent cohort included six males and four females, with two Hispanic individuals, seven Caucasians, two Asians and one multiracial person. Post-vaccine blood samples were obtained a median of about 72 days after the second vaccine dose, with a range of roughly 13 to 250 days. In 10 COVID-19 convalescent patients and a handful of infection-naive healthy vaccine recipients, the spike-specific CD4+ TCR repertoire before mRNA vaccination was compared with the repertoire after mRNA vaccination. Control cultures used a CEFX viral epitope pool as positive control, an HIV-1 Nef peptide pool as negative control, or no peptide. For stimulating the cultures, overlapping spike peptide pools were used, derived from SARS-CoV-2 as well as from the common cold coronaviruses HCoV-NL63, HCoV-OC43 and HCoV-229E.

This clonotype was found a few times. Which antigen it targets is not known. No base quality values were provided; no much bigger clone lies one nucleotide off. The CDR3, cysteine through phenylalanine, is 14 amino acids long. The DNA shown is the 42-base CDR3, in frame from base 1. The CDR1 and CDR2 encoded by the germline V gene (reference sequence) are DFQATT and SNEGSKA. V lost 5 bases and J lost 4 bases, and the count of bases not matched to a germline gene is 6. Here is what the overall study found, with its caveats: Although the median number of SARS-CoV-2-reactive clonotypes went up from roughly 19 after infection to 38 after vaccination, the increase was not significant. Among the post-vaccine SARS-CoV-2-reactive clones in convalescent patients, a median approximately 90% showed up only after vaccination, which suggests vaccine-specific priming. Relatively few convalescent patients were included in the study, and early timepoints after natural infection were not analyzed. Of the vaccine-specific clones in convalescent patients, 304 of 307, or nearly all, reacted only to SARS-CoV-2 spike and did not cross-react with common cold coronaviruses.

Library construction relied on PCR. DNA from cultured CD4+ T cells underwent TCR sequencing with the Oncomine TCR Beta short-read assay at the Johns Hopkins FTIC core. The QIAamp micro DNA kit was used to extract genomic DNA from the cultured CD4+ T cells. Oncomine TCR Beta libraries made from cultured CD4+ T cells were pooled using unique dual indexes and sequenced on an Illumina iSeq 100. As for the authors' bioinformatics: Non-productive sequences were removed, and CDR3s that did not start with C, did not end with F or W, or were shorter than 7 amino acids were discarded. Antigen-specific clonotypes were identified with the MANAFEST web application by comparing peptide-stimulated wells with reference and other culture wells. For a clone to be called positive, the clone needed an FDR below 0.05, an odds ratio above 5, and a productive frequency above 0.1% in at least two of three replicate wells. A clonotype was classed as cross-reactive if the clonotype showed significant expansion both in SARS-CoV-2 spike wells and in at least one common cold coronavirus spike condition. Levenshtein distances (stringdist) and unrooted phylogenetic trees (ape) in R version 3.6.1 were used to assess CDR3 homology. TCRdb cleaned the public reads at Q25 with fastp, built clones with MiXCR and kept in-frame beta chains. Each CDR3 protein appears once, grouped with its most common genes and DNA. Clone size and V and J calls follow TCRdb, not the original study. The sample table shows 15,000 to 20,000 distinct CDR3 sequences, and under 80% are seen once. Over 8.5% of the sample comes from the top ten.

The sample's treatment or condition label, in plain terms: roughly nine-day PBMC culture with coronavirus spike peptide pools or control peptides (ViraFEST assay). To expand antigen-specific T cells with peptide pools and then pick out the expanded clonotypes through TCR sequencing, the study relied on the ViraFEST assay. The convalescent patients' positive SARS-CoV-2 PCR tests fell between March and December 2020, which was before the Alpha, Beta and Delta variants emerged in the United States. Each well held around 1.9 million PBMCs cultured with approximately 10 ug/ml peptide pools in IMDM containing roughly 5% human AB serum and approximately 10 IU/ml IL-2. Half of the culture medium was replaced with fresh IL-2-containing medium on days 3 and 7. After around 10 days of culture, CD4+ T cells were isolated by negative selection with the EasySep CD4+ T cell isolation kit. Ficoll-Paque Plus gradient centrifugation was used to isolate PBMCs from whole blood, and the isolated PBMCs were then either used fresh or cryopreserved at -140C. Each culture condition was generally run in triplicate wells.

What was sequenced was CD4+ T cells from blood, cultured in vitro. The origin of this receptor is a human donor who had recovered from COVID-19. The V gene is TRBV20-1 and the J gene is TRBJ2-2, and TRBD2 aligns with 8 junction nucleotides. This receptor has the CDR3 CSALAGRGTGELFF. The DNA reads as follows: TGCAGTGCTCTAGCGGGTAGGGGCACCGGGGAGCTGTTTTTT.